One and the same sample provided the 8 T cell receptor beta chains below, sequenced in a study of cytomegalovirus exposure and HLA in healthy donors. Use of 60 Vbeta and 13 Jbeta primers characterized the PCR. The assay was immunoSEQ multiplex PCR, and TCRdb's table has in-frame clones only and misses some. Of under 200,000 clones listed, around 85% are singletons. What was sequenced was PBMCs. These receptors came from a man aged 35-49 years in good health and CMV-seropositive.

The chain uses TRBV5-1 and TRBJ2-5, with D possibly matching TRBD2 (7 bases). The V end lost 6 bases, the J end lost 2 bases, and 14 bases lay between the germline ends. This CDR3 has 14 residues. Germline CDR1 is SGHRS and CDR2 is YFSETQ. CDR3 nucleotides: TGCGCCAGCACACTTAGGGGGGGTCAAGAGACCCAGTACTTC. Protein product: CASTLRGGQETQYF.

V is TRBV30 and J is TRBJ1-5; D gene ambiguous. Germline-derived CDR1 and CDR2 are GTSNPN and SVGIG (reference sequence). CDR3 length: 13 residues. V was trimmed by 5 bases and J by 3 bases, leaving 11 bases between them. This chain's CDR3 is CAWLNSSNQPQHF. The CDR3, as DNA: TGTGCCTGGTTAAATTCTTCCAATCAGCCCCAGCATTTT.

The chain couples TRBV4-2 to TRBJ2-5, with D possibly TRBD1 on 5 matching bases. Germline CDR1 and CDR2: LGHNA and YNFKEQ. The CDR3 totals 14 residues. V was cut by 2 bases and J by 5 bases, with 12 bases left in between. This CDR3 is CASSQHDSGETQYF. The CDR3 DNA sequence: TGTGCCAGCAGCCAACACGACAGTGGTGAGACCCAGTACTTC.

The CDR3 DNA follows: TGTGCCAGCAGTTTAGCCGGGACAGGCTTTCCAAGCTCCTATAATTCACCCCTCCACTTT. Translation: CASSLAGTGFPSSYNSPLHF. V gene TRBV27 combines with J gene TRBJ1-6; 8 bases match TRBD1. The CDR3 sequence is 20 residues long. V shed 2 bases and J 0 bases; nucleotides not matched to a gene: 12. The V gene's germline CDR1 is MNHEY and CDR2 SMNVEV (reference sequence).

The chain recombines TRBV27 with TRBJ1-2; possibly TRBD1 for D (5 bases). The V end lost 6 bases, the J end lost 3 bases, and 17 bases lay between the germline ends. Looked up from germline, CDR1 is MNHEY and CDR2 is SMNVEV (reference sequence). This CDR3 is 15 amino acids long. In nucleotides, the CDR3 is TGTGCCAGCAGGCTTGAAAGTGACAGACACTATGGCTACACCTTC. Translation: CASRLESDRHYGYTF.

This chain joins TRBV27 and TRBJ2-4, with D possibly matching TRBD1 (6 bases). Germline V gene sequence: CDR1 MNHEY, CDR2 SMNVEV (reference sequence). V lost 2 bases, J lost 4 bases, and 18 bases lay in between. CDR3 length: 17 residues. The CDR3 coding sequence is TGTGCCAGCAGTTTAGGGGGCTCGTCCACACCAAAAAACATTCAGTACTTC. Encoded protein: CASSLGGSSTPKNIQYF.

CDR3 in DNA: TGTGCCAGCAGTTACACAGGGGGTGGTGGCGAGCAGTACTTC. Amino acid sequence: CASSYTGGGGEQYF. The V gene is TRBV6-5, the J gene TRBJ2-5; 8 nucleotides agree with TRBD1. The DNA matches TRBJ2-7 better at its end, which makes the J call doubtful. Germline V gene lookup returns CDR1 MNHEY and CDR2 SVGAGI. This CDR3 has 14 amino acids.

The DNA of the CDR3 is TGCGCCAGCAGCCAAGGGTTAATTGGGGGGGGCGCCGACTATGGCTACACCTTC. Its translation is CASSQGLIGGGADYGYTF. This rearrangement joins TRBV4-3 to TRBJ1-2, with a tentative D call TRBD1 (6 bases). The ends were cut back, 1 base at V and 3 bases at J, with 21 bases in the middle. The CDR3 is made up of 18 amino acids. Per the germline V gene, CDR1 is LGHNA and CDR2 is YSLEER.